These 28 T cell receptor beta chains were all obtained from the same sample, sequenced in a study of T cell responses to AZD1222 COVID-19 vaccine (dated by TCRdb to about 2021). According to the study, the label for this sample's time point signals: baseline before first vaccination. The library relied on the immunoSEQ multiplex PCR assay. TCRdb's version of the immuneACCESS table is confined to in-frame rearrangements and falls short of the full clone set. An unresolved V gene accounts for under half of the shortfall where checked; the remainder is of unknown origin. Within this sample are about 83,000 clones, with roughly 86% of them counted one time only. Roughly 8.7% of the sample comes from the top ten. Sequenced here: peripheral blood, sampled on day 0 of AZD1222 vaccination. These receptors all come from an adult in good health.

The genes are TRBV2 and TRBJ1-5; TRBD1 matches 11 bases. The CDR3 runs to 18 residues. CDR1 and CDR2 (germline): SNHLY, FYNNEI. V dropped 5 bases and J dropped 6; count of bases not matched to a gene: 15. CDR3 nucleotide sequence: TGTGCCAGCAGTCCCCTGGTACAGGGGACAGGGGGTAGTCAGCCCCAGCATTTT. Its translation: CASSPLVQGTGGSQPQHF.

This clone occurred once. This sequence joins TRBV15 and TRBJ1-5, with D perhaps matching TRBD1 (5 bases). The CDR3 contains 14 residues. V was cut by 1 base and J by 9 bases, with 13 bases left in between. Per germline, CDR1 LNHNV and CDR2 YYDKDF (reference sequence). CDR3 DNA: TGTGCCACCAGCAGAGTCCAGGGCGCGGGGCCCCAGCATTTT. Protein sequence: CATSRVQGAGPQHF. Full variable domain (missing parts from reference TRBV15 and TRBJ1-5): DAMVIQNPRYQVTQFGKPVTLSCSQTLNHNVMYWYQQKSSQAPKLLFHYYDKDFNNEADTPDNFQSRRPNTSFCFLDIRSPGLGDTAMYLCATSRVQGAGPQHFGDGTRLSIL.

In the case of this clone: In the same sample, other DNA sequences code for this CDR3. The CDR3 spells CASSIPGDSPLHF. For the CDR3, the DNA is TGTGCCAGTAGTATCCCAGGAGATTCACCCCTCCACTTT. The V and J genes are TRBV19 and TRBJ1-6; no reliable D call. The germline CDR1 and CDR2 sequences are LNHDA and SQIVND (reference sequence). This CDR3 spans 13 amino acids. V lost 3 bases to trimming and J lost 8 bases, with 8 bases between them.

The rearrangement joins TRBV5-1 to TRBJ2-7, with D possibly being TRBD1 (6 bases). In germline, CDR1 is SGHRS, CDR2 YFSETQ. V dropped 0 bases and J dropped 2 bases, with 18 bases sitting between them. The CDR3 consists of 17 residues. This chain's CDR3 is CASSLEPTGLSAYEQYF. CDR3 coding DNA: TGCGCCAGCAGCTTGGAGCCCACAGGGTTGAGTGCCTACGAGCAGTACTTC.

The chain employs TRBV7-8 and TRBJ2-7, with 8 bases identical to TRBD2. With V trimmed by 5 bases and J by 6 bases, 27 bases remained unmatched. Germline values: CDR1 SGHVS, CDR2 FQNEAQ. This CDR3 is 20 amino acids long. In DNA, the CDR3 is TGTGCCAGCAGCCATCTTCTAGCGGGCGATCCCGCGACACTACTGGGCGAGCAGTACTTC. It specifies CASSHLLAGDPATLLGEQYF.

V usage is TRBV2 and J usage is TRBJ1-3, with TRBD1 as a possible D gene (6 bases). Germline V CDR1 and CDR2: SNHLY, FYNNEI. This CDR3 spans 15 amino acids. V was clipped by 5 bases and J by 0 bases, with 11 bases between them. CDR3 amino acids: CASSPLGGSGNTIYF. In DNA form, the CDR3 reads TGTGCCAGCAGTCCCTTAGGGGGCTCTGGAAACACCATATATTTT.

This clone was detected only a few times. The CDR3 loop is CASRDTGTEAFF. CDR3 nucleotides: TGCGCCAGCAGGGACACCGGCACTGAAGCTTTCTTT. The chain recombines TRBV10-2 with TRBJ1-1, with D possibly matching TRBD1 (5 bases). Germline V lookup: CDR1 WSHSY, CDR2 SAAADI. The V gene lost 6 bases and the J gene lost 4 bases, with 9 bases spanning the gap. The CDR3 length is 12 residues.

The rearrangement uses TRBV7-2 and TRBJ2-1; the D is unclear. V lost 5 bases, J lost 0 bases, and 14 bases lay in between. The germline V gene has CDR1 SGHTA and CDR2 FQGNSA. The CDR3 covers 16 residues. The CDR3 nucleotides are TGTGCCAGCAGCCGGTCGACTGCGAGCTCCTACAATGAGCAGTTCTTC. Its protein is CASSRSTASSYNEQFF. Complete variable domain (other parts from reference TRBV7-2 and TRBJ2-1): GAGVSQSPSNKVTEKGKDVELRCDPISGHTALYWYRQSLGQGLEFLIYFQGNSAPDKSGLPSDRFSAERTGGSVSTLTIQRTQQEDSAVYLCASSRSTASSYNEQFFGPGTRLTVL.

The chain is built from TRBV4-1 and TRBJ2-5; 13 bases align to TRBD2. V was pared by 0 bases and J by 2 bases, with 3 bases of the junction left unmatched. The germline V gene encodes CDR1 MGHRA and CDR2 YSYEKL. The CDR3 loop spans 17 amino acids. The CDR3, as DNA: TGCGCCAGCAGCCAAGAACTAGCGGGGGGGCGACAAGAGACCCAGTACTTC. As protein: CASSQELAGGRQETQYF.

The chain joins TRBV11-3 to TRBJ2-1; 7 bases agree with TRBD1. The CDR3 length is 14 residues. CDR1 and CDR2 from the germline V gene are SGHNT and YENEEA. V trimming: 5 bases; J trimming: 4 bases; junction bases outside the gene matches: 5. As DNA, the CDR3 is TGTGCCAGCAGCCCTGGGGACAGTTACAATGAGCAGTTCTTC. It yields the protein CASSPGDSYNEQFF.

The CDR3 nucleotides are TGTGCCAGCAGCCAAGGGGAGCTAGCGAAGTTCTTC. This sequence encodes CASSQGELAKFF. The chain couples TRBV3-1 (or the pseudogene TRBV3-2) to TRBJ2-1, with D perhaps matching TRBD2 (6 bases). The CDR3 totals 12 residues. Trimming took off 1 base at V and 14 bases at J, with 12 bases between the two ends. Germline V gene data show CDR1 as LGHDT and CDR2 as YNNKEL (reference sequence).

V and J are TRBV13 and TRBJ1-5; no reliable D call. Germline lookup yields CDR1 PRHDT and CDR2 FYEKMQ (reference sequence). V lost 0 bases and J lost 0, with 6 bases in between. The CDR3 is 15 residues long. The CDR3: CASSLGLRSNQPQHF. DNA for the CDR3: TGTGCCAGCAGCTTAGGCCTACGTAGCAATCAGCCCCAGCATTTT.

CDR3 DNA sequence: TGCGCCAGCAGCTCACAGGGTTGGGGAAACACCATATATTTT. It encodes CASSSQGWGNTIYF. The chain has TRBV5-1 and TRBJ1-3, with D tentatively TRBD1 (6 bases). The CDR3 is made up of 14 amino acids. V was clipped by 3 bases and J by 4 bases, with 11 bases between them. Germline CDR1 reads SGHRS; CDR2 reads YFSETQ. Drawing the rest from reference TRBV5-1 and TRBJ1-3, the complete variable domain is KAGVTQTPRYLIKTRGQQVTLSCSPISGHRSVSWYQQTPGQGLQFLFEYFSETQRNKGNFPGRFSGRQFSNSRSEMNVSTLELGDSALYLCASSSQGWGNTIYFGEGSWLTVV.

A single count supports this clone. The chain joins TRBV7-2 to TRBJ2-1, with TRBD2 identical over 11 bases. CDR3 size: 16 residues. The germline V gene has CDR1 SGHTA and CDR2 FQGNSA. V lost 9 bases and J lost 9; bases outside the gene matches: 16. The CDR3 DNA is TGTGCCAGAGCATCGGAGGGTAGCGGGGGGGGTGGTGAGCAGTTCTTC. Its translation: CARASEGSGGGGEQFF.

The V gene is TRBV7-2, the J gene TRBJ2-3, with 11 bases that match TRBD2. V lost 5 bases to trimming and J lost 9 bases; unmatched junction nucleotides: 13. There are 16 residues in the CDR3. Germline CDR1 and CDR2: SGHTA and FQGNSA. CDR3 sequence reads: CASSPKTSGIIRTQYF. CDR3 DNA sequence: TGTGCCAGCAGCCCGAAGACTAGCGGGATTATACGGACGCAGTATTTT.

V is TRBV20-1 and J is TRBJ2-7; D unresolved. V shed 5 bases and J shed 9 bases, with 14 bases lying between them. Germline values: CDR1 DFQATT, CDR2 SNEGSKA (reference sequence). This CDR3 has 11 residues. The CDR3 DNA is TGCAGTGCTTCCGACGGACGCGGGCAGTACTTC. As protein: CSASDGRGQYF.

CDR3 in amino acids: CASSVRVAGVATDTQYF. As DNA, the CDR3 is TGTGCCAGCAGCGTGAGGGTAGCGGGAGTGGCCACAGATACGCAGTATTTT. The V and J genes are TRBV9 and TRBJ2-3, with TRBD2 matching 9 bases. There are 17 residues in the CDR3. With 2 bases clipped from V and 2 bases from J, the junction kept 9 bases outside the gene matches. In germline, CDR1 is SGDLS, CDR2 YYNGEE.

The chain combines TRBV2 with TRBJ1-2, with no clear D. The CDR3 is 12 residues long. Trimming took off 3 bases at V and 8 bases at J, with 10 bases between the two ends. Germline CDR1 is SNHLY and CDR2 is FYNNEI. DNA for the CDR3: TGTGCCAGCAGTGAGGACGTCGGAGGCTACACCTTC. Protein sequence: CASSEDVGGYTF.

The chain is built from TRBV19 and TRBJ1-6; no firm D call. Germline loops: CDR1 LNHDA, CDR2 SQIVND (reference sequence). Between the trimmed V and J ends, which lost 2 bases and 6 bases, there was a span of 8 bases. This CDR3 is 14 amino acids long. The CDR3 loop reads CASSIQDPNSPLHF. In nucleotides, the CDR3 is TGTGCCAGTAGTATACAGGATCCTAATTCACCCCTCCACTTT.

The chain combines TRBV19 with TRBJ1-5; D is perhaps TRBD1 (6 bases). Deletions cut 7 bases from V and 7 bases from J, with 26 bases between. Germline V CDR1 and CDR2: LNHDA, SQIVND (reference sequence). The CDR3 has 17 residues. CDR3 bases: TGTGCCAGTAACTCACCTCCGGGACAAATTATTGGCCAGCCCCAGCATTTT. Translating it yields CASNSPPGQIIGQPQHF.

This clone was observed a few times. The chain recombines TRBV11-2 with TRBJ2-5; D perhaps matches TRBD1 (6 bases). Germline V CDR1 and CDR2: SGHAT, FQNNGV. V lost 1 base and J 2 bases, leaving 11 bases between the germline ends. This CDR3 is built from 15 residues. CDR3 DNA: TGTGCCAGCAGCTTAGGGACAGCGTCTCAAGAGACCCAGTACTTC. Translated: CASSLGTASQETQYF. The variable domain in full, with the rest retrieved from reference TRBV11-2 and TRBJ2-5, is EAGVAQSPRYKIIEKRQSVAFWCNPISGHATLYWYQQILGQGPKLLIQFQNNGVVDDSQLPKDRFSAERLKGVDSTLKIQPAKLEDSAVYLCASSLGTASQETQYFGPGTRLLVL.

The chain uses TRBV4-1 and TRBJ1-2; 9 nucleotides agree with TRBD1. There are 19 residues in the CDR3. Germline CDR1 is MGHRA and CDR2 is YSYEKL. J was trimmed by 4 bases and V by 2 bases; bases with no gene match: 17. The CDR3 loop reads CASSQPQGAQIRGGYGYTF. In DNA, the CDR3 is TGCGCCAGCAGCCAACCACAGGGGGCGCAAATCAGAGGTGGCTATGGCTACACCTTC.

CDR3 DNA: TGTGCCATCAGTGGTAGCGGGAGTCTCCTGAGTACAGATACGCAGTATTTT. Translating it yields CAISGSGSLLSTDTQYF. J is TRBJ2-3 and V is TRBV10-3; 9 nucleotides match TRBD2. Germline V CDR1 and CDR2: ENHRY, SYGVKD. V gave up 4 bases and J gave up 3 bases; unmatched junction bases: 11. This CDR3 is 17 amino acids long.

The genes are TRBV3-1 (or the pseudogene TRBV3-2) and TRBJ1-2, with D unclear. The length of the CDR3 is 13 residues. The V end lost 7 bases, the J end lost 5 bases, and 14 bases lay between the germline ends. Germline V gives CDR1 LGHDT, CDR2 YNNKEL (reference sequence). DNA for the CDR3: TGTGCCAGCACCCACGGTGATAAGTATGGCTACACCTTC. Its translation: CASTHGDKYGYTF.

This CDR3 reads CATSSGDSSGNTIYF. The CDR3 coding sequence is TGTGCCACCAGCAGTGGGGACAGCTCTGGAAACACCATATATTTT. The chain carries TRBV15 and TRBJ1-3; 7 bases align to TRBD1. The CDR3 runs to 15 residues. Germline trimming cut 3 bases from V and 0 bases from J; bases unmatched to any gene: 2. CDR1 and CDR2 (germline): LNHNV, YYDKDF (reference sequence).

CDR3 DNA: TGCGCCAGCAGCCGTGAAGGAGGGAGTAGGTACGAGCAGTACTTC. This codes for CASSREGGSRYEQYF. The chain recombines TRBV4-3 with TRBJ2-7; possibly TRBD2 for D (6 bases). V was shortened by 4 bases and J by 4 bases, with 17 bases between the two germline ends. Germline V gene data show CDR1 as LGHNA and CDR2 as YSLEER. CDR3 size: 15 residues.

The chain combines TRBV6-1 with TRBJ2-7; D possibly matches TRBD1 or TRBD2 (5 bases each). Trimming removed 0 bases from V and 1 base from J, with 13 bases in between. Germline V gives CDR1 MNHNS, CDR2 SASEGT. The CDR3 contains 16 residues. The CDR3 loop reads CASSEALGRRSYEQYF. In nucleotides, the CDR3 is TGTGCCAGCAGTGAAGCGCTGGGACGGAGGTCCTACGAGCAGTACTTC.

Remarks on this clone: The sample contains more than one DNA sequence encoding this CDR3. This sequence joins TRBV10-3 and TRBJ1-6, with no clear D. CDR3 length equals 13 residues. The germline CDR1 and CDR2 sequences are ENHRY and SYGVKD. V shed 8 bases and J shed 8 bases, with 13 bases lying between them. CDR3 in DNA: TGTGCCATCGTTGAGGATTTGGATTCACCCCTCCACTTT. Protein product: CAIVEDLDSPLHF.